This T cell receptor (beta chain) was observed in a study of blood T cell repertoires in COVID-19. Study context: Sites across the United States, Italy and Spain contributed samples from acute and convalescent COVID-19.

The ends were cut back, 9 bases at V and 2 bases at J, with 16 bases in the middle. The CDR3 is made up of 15 amino acids. Germline V gene data show CDR1 as LNHDA and CDR2 as SQIVND (reference sequence). The data were produced by immunoSEQ multiplex PCR, yet TCRdb's version contains in-frame clones alone and is incomplete. The table shows some 320,000 clones, with more than 90% occurring only once. Residents of about two dozen US areas, aged roughly 18 to 90 years, made up the participants. This chain uses TRBV19 with TRBJ1-4; maybe TRBD1 (6 bases). The sequence was collected from a man in his 60s who had recovered from COVID-19. Specimen: PBMCs or T cells enriched from blood (not recorded which). CDR3 sequence (DNA): TGTGCCAGCCTACCACAGGGATCGACTAATGAAAAACTGTTTTTT. Translating gives CASLPQGSTNEKLFF.